This T cell receptor (beta chain) derives from a study of T cell repertoires in cytomegalovirus infection. Study-level background: Carrying CMV and the relevant HLA type showed in public TCR beta signatures. Study-level findings and limits: Cumulative frequency (of public TCR beta family members) identified carriers of CMV plus the relevant HLA. It was HLA-C-restricted CMV-specific TCR beta clonotypes that dominated the response ex vivo.

TCRdb called the reads again in MiXCR, with one record for every CDR3 protein. The profile covers more than 350,000 distinct CDR3 sequences, with 30% to 40% appearing a single time and roughly an eighth taken by the ten largest. This clonotype was counted only a few times. Antigen: not known. V lost 1 base to trimming and J lost 2 bases, with 12 bases between them. This CDR3 spans 15 amino acids. The germline CDR1 and CDR2 sequences are LNHDA and SQIVND (reference sequence). Sequenced input: PBMCs. This sequence joins TRBV19 and TRBJ2-7; D gene uncertain. The TCR sequence derives from a human donor in good health (CMV status not recorded). Some clones in this sample may be carry-over from other donors' samples. The CDR3 region has the DNA TGTGCCAGTAGTATAGTGGGCGACGGAACCTACGAGCAGTACTTC. Translated, it gives CASSIVGDGTYEQYF.